Presented here are 15 T cell receptor beta chains from one specimen sequenced in a study of blood T cell repertoires in COVID-19 (dated by TCRdb to between 2020 and 2021). The method was the immunoSEQ multiplex PCR assay. Imported from immuneACCESS, the table was reduced by TCRdb to in-frame sequences with V and J called. These copies leave out some clones; in studies compared against another copy, an unresolved V gene accounts for under half, and the cause of the remainder is not known. The sample profile shows 200,000 to 250,000 clones; around 84% of them were found once. The ten largest clones take up around 7.4% of the sample. Material for sequencing was PBMCs or T cells enriched from blood (not recorded which). The receptor source for this set is a woman aged 40 to 50 with acute COVID-19.

CDR3 in amino acids: CASSVGQGASNEQFF. DNA for the CDR3: TGTGCCAGCAGCGTAGGGCAGGGGGCAAGCAATGAGCAGTTCTTC. The chain uses TRBV9 and TRBJ2-1, with TRBD1 matching 8 bases. From germline, CDR1 is SGDLS and CDR2 YYNGEE. The junction had 5 bases not matched to a gene; V was cut back by 0 bases and J by 6 bases. The CDR3 has 15 amino acids. The variable domain in full, completed from reference TRBV9 and TRBJ2-1, reads DSGVTQTPKHLITATGQRVTLRCSPRSGDLSVYWYQQSLDQGLQFLIQYYNGEERAKGNILERFSAQQFPDLHSELNLSSLELGDSALYFCASSVGQGASNEQFFGPGTRLTVL.

This clone was recorded a few times. This chain joins TRBV9 and TRBJ2-7; 10 bases fit TRBD1. Germline CDR1 is SGDLS and CDR2 is YYNGEE. CDR3 size: 15 residues. The ends lost 4 bases at V and 3 bases at J; junction bases unmatched: 7. The CDR3 sequence: CASSFRDRGDYEQYF. In DNA, the CDR3 is TGTGCCAGCAGCTTCCGGGACAGGGGCGACTACGAGCAGTACTTC.

V and J are TRBV5-1 and TRBJ1-1; no reliable D call. Trimming left V 4 bases short and J 6 bases short, with 19 bases between. The length of the CDR3 is 15 residues. CDR1 SGHRS and CDR2 YFSETQ come from the germline V gene. This CDR3 reads CASSRTSGRTAEAFF. The CDR3 DNA is TGCGCCAGCAGCCGCACAAGCGGGCGGACTGCTGAAGCTTTCTTT. Filled out from reference TRBV5-1 and TRBJ1-1, the complete variable domain reads KAGVTQTPRYLIKTRGQQVTLSCSPISGHRSVSWYQQTPGQGLQFLFEYFSETQRNKGNFPGRFSGRQFSNSRSEMNVSTLELGDSALYLCASSRTSGRTAEAFFGQGTRLTVV.

The chain employs TRBV28 and TRBJ2-3, with 9 bases that match TRBD2. The V gene end was trimmed by 6 bases and the J gene end by 4 bases; junction bases not matched to a gene: 17. The germline gives CDR1 MDHEN, CDR2 SYDVKM. The CDR3 is made up of 18 amino acids. CDR3 nucleotide sequence: TGTGCCAGCAGGCCCCAGCCAGGGACTAGCTTGTGGCCAGATACGCAGTATTTT. It is translated as CASRPQPGTSLWPDTQYF. The variable domain in full, with the rest retrieved from reference TRBV28 and TRBJ2-3, is DVKVTQSSRYLVKRTGEKVFLECVQDMDHENMFWYRQDPGLGLRLIYFSYDVKMKEKGDIPEGYSVSREKKERFSLILESASTNQTSMYLCASRPQPGTSLWPDTQYFGPGTRLTVL.

The chain uses TRBV5-5 and TRBJ2-7; D may be TRBD2 (5 bases). The CDR3 length is 15 residues. Germline V gene sequence: CDR1 SGHKS, CDR2 YYEKEE (reference sequence). Trimming pared 3 bases from V and 5 bases from J, leaving 18 bases between. The CDR3 DNA reads TGTGCCAGCAGCTCGGCCGTCGGACTCGTCGACGAGCAGTACTTC. Residues: CASSSAVGLVDEQYF.

Details on this clone: At one end, the junction sequence differs from germline, possibly due to a read error. This chain connects TRBV14 to TRBJ1-6; D is ambiguous. Germline CDR1 and CDR2: SGHDN and FVKESK. CDR3 size: 16 residues. The CDR3 region has the DNA TGTGCCAGCAGCCAGGGGAGAGTCTCCAATAATTCACCCCTCCACTTT. Translated, it gives CASSQGRVSNNSPLHF.

A remark on this clone: A read error may produce the germline difference seen at one junction end. This chain links TRBV6-1 with TRBJ1-3; D is ambiguous. The CDR3 spans 15 residues. Germline CDR1 reads MNHNS; CDR2 reads SASEGT. The CDR3 spells CASSEGQALGNTIYF. The CDR3 coding sequence is TGTGCCAGCAGCGAAGGGCAGGCCCTAGGAAACACCATATATTTT.

The chain couples TRBV24-1 to TRBJ1-2; D is uncertain. The length of the CDR3 is 13 residues. Trimming took off 5 bases at V and 5 bases at J, with 11 bases between the two ends. Germline CDR1 KGHDR, CDR2 SFDVKD. CDR3 sequence: CATSGGRLYGYTF. For the CDR3, the DNA is TGTGCCACCAGTGGAGGCAGACTTTATGGCTACACCTTC.

The chain uses TRBV10-3 and TRBJ1-2; 8 bases are a match to TRBD1. This CDR3 comprises 14 residues. Germline CDR1 ENHRY, CDR2 SYGVKD. After removal of 2 bases from V and 4 bases from J, the junction contained 3 bases not matched to a gene. The CDR3 nucleotides are TGTGCCATCAGTGAGGACAGGGGATTCTATGGCTACACCTTC. Its translation: CAISEDRGFYGYTF.

V is TRBV27 and J is TRBJ2-1, with 13 bases aligning to TRBD2. Trimming removed 7 bases from V and 4 bases from J; junction bases left unmatched: 13. Germline assignment: CDR1 MNHEY and CDR2 SMNVEV (reference sequence). The CDR3 contains 18 residues. CDR3 residues: CASIATGGLAGPYNEQFF. In DNA form, the CDR3 reads TGTGCCAGCATTGCGACAGGGGGACTAGCGGGGCCTTACAATGAGCAGTTCTTC.

The V call is TRBV9, the J call TRBJ1-5; D possibly corresponds to TRBD1 (5 bases). V lost 4 bases, J lost 0 bases, and 11 bases lay in between. Germline V gene sequence: CDR1 SGDLS, CDR2 YYNGEE. The CDR3 is 15 residues long. CDR3 sequence: CASSPRGDSNQPQHF. CDR3 bases: TGTGCCAGCAGCCCCCGGGGGGATAGCAATCAGCCCCAGCATTTT. Full variable domain (missing parts from reference TRBV9 and TRBJ1-5): DSGVTQTPKHLITATGQRVTLRCSPRSGDLSVYWYQQSLDQGLQFLIQYYNGEERAKGNILERFSAQQFPDLHSELNLSSLELGDSALYFCASSPRGDSNQPQHFGDGTRLSIL.

The chain joins TRBV6-6 to TRBJ1-2; D unresolved. Trimming took off 8 bases at V and 3 bases at J, with 10 bases between the two ends. The CDR3 contains 12 residues. The germline V gene has CDR1 MNHNY and CDR2 SVGAGI (reference sequence). The CDR3 DNA sequence: TGTGCCAGCGTAAGAGGCGACTATGGCTACACCTTC. Amino acid sequence: CASVRGDYGYTF.

V is TRBV7-8 and J is TRBJ2-7, with a possible D match to TRBD2 (6 bases). The CDR3 is 15 amino acids. Trimming took 0 bases from V and 3 from J, leaving 12 bases between them. Germline CDR1 reads SGHVS; CDR2 reads FQNEAQ. The CDR3 DNA sequence: TGTGCCAGCAGCTTAGCGCCCGGGAGCGGCTACGAGCAGTACTTC. As protein: CASSLAPGSGYEQYF.

The gene calls are TRBV2 and TRBJ1-2; a weak D match, TRBD1 (5 bases). Germline V gene lookup returns CDR1 SNHLY and CDR2 FYNNEI. The length of the CDR3 is 14 residues. V was pared by 0 bases and J by 4 bases, with 9 bases between. The CDR3 protein is CASSEARTLYGYTF. Written as DNA, the CDR3 is TGTGCCAGCAGTGAAGCAAGGACACTCTATGGCTACACCTTC.

The chain has TRBV19 and TRBJ2-7; 11 bases fit TRBD1. After removal of 6 bases from V and 5 bases from J, the junction contained 9 bases not matched to a gene. The CDR3 length is 15 residues. Germline loops: CDR1 LNHDA, CDR2 SQIVND (reference sequence). CDR3 sequence (DNA): TGTGCCAGTAGGGGCTCGGGACAGGGGGAAAACGAGCAGTACTTC. Its protein product is CASRGSGQGENEQYF.